These 9 T cell receptor beta chains were sequenced from one sample in a study of blood T cell repertoires in COVID-19. Libraries were prepared by immunoSEQ multiplex PCR; TCRdb keeps only in-frame clonotypes and omits some of them. Among a few hundred thousand clones listed, around four fifths were seen once. Sequencing used peripheral blood. All receptors derive from a woman in her fifties or sixties who had recovered from COVID-19.

This sequence joins TRBV12-3 or TRBV12-4 and TRBJ1-2, with 9 bases aligning to TRBD1. V lost 5 bases to trimming and J lost 10 bases; unmatched junction nucleotides: 8. The CDR3 is made up of 13 amino acids. CDR3 nucleotides: TGTGCCAGCAGTACCCCGGGACAGGGAGACTACACCTTC. It codes for CASSTPGQGDYTF.

The rearrangement links TRBV9 to TRBJ2-2; TRBD1 is a possible D gene (5 bases). The CDR3 is 14 residues long. Trimming pared 3 bases from V and 8 bases from J, leaving 14 bases between. Germline loops: CDR1 SGDLS, CDR2 YYNGEE. The CDR3 sequence is CASSEVTAGGELFF. CDR3 coding DNA: TGTGCCAGCAGCGAGGTGACAGCCGGGGGGGAGCTGTTTTTT.

J is TRBJ1-1 and V is TRBV6-1, with a possible D match to TRBD1 (6 bases). Germline V gene sequence: CDR1 MNHNS, CDR2 SASEGT. The CDR3 is made up of 13 amino acids. V gave up 3 bases and J gave up 5 bases, with 10 bases separating them. CDR3 bases: TGTGCCAGCAGTGACAGGGGAAGAACTGAAGCTTTCTTT. Amino acids: CASSDRGRTEAFF.

The chain joins TRBV27 to TRBJ1-2; TRBD1 matches 8 bases. Trimming removed 2 bases from V and 7 bases from J; junction bases left unmatched: 6. The CDR3 sequence is 14 residues long. CDR1 is MNHEY, CDR2 SMNVEV, per germline (reference sequence). The CDR3 protein is CASSLTRGLRGYTF. CDR3 nucleotide sequence: TGTGCCAGCAGTTTAACCAGGGGGCTACGTGGCTACACCTTC.

The chain is built from TRBV6-2 or TRBV6-3 and TRBJ2-1; a possible D gene is TRBD2 (6 bases). Trimming pared 5 bases from V and 7 bases from J, leaving 18 bases between. Germline loops: CDR1 MNHEY, CDR2 SVGEGT. The CDR3 is 15 residues long. The CDR3 is CASSPVLAEGNEQFF. In nucleotides, the CDR3 is TGTGCCAGCAGTCCCGTACTAGCTGAGGGGAATGAGCAGTTCTTC.

The chain carries TRBV7-9 and TRBJ2-7, with TRBD1 matching 9 bases. Germline CDR1 SEHNR, CDR2 FQNEAQ (reference sequence). The CDR3 runs 15 residues. After removal of 4 bases from V and 5 bases from J, the junction contained 9 bases not matched to a gene. In DNA form, the CDR3 reads TGTGCCAGCAGCTGGGGACAGGGTGATGTGGACGAGCAGTACTTC. It is translated as CASSWGQGDVDEQYF.

The chain joins TRBV4-3 to TRBJ2-1, with 12 bases lining up with TRBD2. The V and J ends lost 4 bases and 3 bases, in that order; junction bases with no gene match: 1. The length of the CDR3 is 15 residues. The germline gives CDR1 LGHNA, CDR2 YSLEER. In DNA form, the CDR3 reads TGCGCCAGCAGCCCTAGCGGGGGGGACTACAATGAGCAGTTCTTC. Amino acid sequence: CASSPSGGDYNEQFF.

The chain is built from TRBV11-2 and TRBJ2-7, with D perhaps matching TRBD2 (5 bases). The CDR3 is 13 residues long. Trimming pared 5 bases from V and 5 bases from J, leaving 13 bases between. Germline V CDR1 and CDR2: SGHAT, FQNNGV. For the CDR3, the DNA is TGTGCCAGCAGCCGCGGACTGACCAACGAGCAGTACTTC. Translated: CASSRGLTNEQYF.

As regards this clone: The same CDR3 can be traced to other DNA sequences in this sample. This CDR3 is CASSSRGNQPQHF. The CDR3 region has the DNA TGTGCCAGCAGCTCGAGGGGGAATCAGCCCCAGCATTTT. The chain uses TRBV7-2 and TRBJ1-5, with a possible D match to TRBD1 (6 bases). CDR3 length equals 13 residues. Trimming took 4 bases from V and 4 from J, leaving 8 bases between them. Germline CDR1 reads SGHTA; CDR2 reads FQGNSA.